The rows below give T cell receptor beta chains drawn from one sample of a study of neurological immune-mediated disorders. In TCRdb, the 5' RACE reads were re-called with MiXCR into one record per CDR3 protein. This table has nearly 60,000 distinct CDR3 sequences, roughly 3.2% appearing once. Sample: PBMCs. These receptors were obtained from a woman aged 30 to 39 with multiple sclerosis. CDR3s include the opening cysteine and the closing phenylalanine or tryptophan. Each record gives: CDR3 length, D gene, J gene, V gene, CDR3 protein. The D gene is left open where the match is weak.

>13|NA|TRBJ2-7|TRBV20-1
CSARGRAKTEQYF
>16|NA|TRBJ2-1|TRBV3-1
CASSRGQSSSYNEQFF
>15|NA|TRBJ2-3|TRBV5-1
CASSLGQADTDTQYF
>16|NA|TRBJ2-2|TRBV10-2
CASSKTRVGSTGELFF
>16|NA|TRBJ2-1|TRBV7-9
CASSPTRSSSYNEQFF
>12|NA|TRBJ1-6|TRBV18
CASSPIGSPLHF
>12|NA|TRBJ2-1|TRBV7-2
CASSQGGLEQFF
>12|NA|TRBJ2-1|TRBV7-2
CASRQAGTEQFF
>16|NA|TRBJ1-1|TRBV20-1
CSARVFTAPQNTEAFF
>13|NA|TRBJ2-5|TRBV5-1
CASSQQGRETQYF
>15|TRBD1|TRBJ2-5|TRBV29-1
CSVEGTGFWQETQYF
>15|NA|TRBJ1-5|TRBV5-6
CASSLLQGSNQPQNF
>14|NA|TRBJ2-1|TRBV29-1
CSVAVRGGHNEQFF
>12|NA|TRBJ1-2|TRBV5-6
CASSPQGIGYTF
>13|TRBD1|TRBJ2-7|TRBV10-2
CASRGDSLYEQYF